The clone carrying this TCR beta chain has more than one count but fewer than ten. What it recognizes is unknown. The sample belongs to a study of blood T cells in healthy people across ages. Overall study findings and caveats: CMV status of donors was not determined, possibly confounding expanded clonotype changes. Higher diversity, along with more naive CD4+ cells, distinguished long-lived donors from aged donors.

The V end lost 3 bases, the J end lost 7 bases, and 16 bases lay between the germline ends. The germline V gene encodes CDR1 MNHEY and CDR2 SVGEGT. The CDR3 contains 15 residues. Primers used in a second PCR of roughly 6 to 12 cycles were a sample-barcoded 5' primer and a J-beta primer mix. With 12 random nucleotides, a template-switch adaptor tagged each individual cDNA molecule. Via MiXCR, TCRdb re-called the 5' RACE reads, giving one row per CDR3 protein. This sample yields approximately 830,000 distinct CDR3 sequences, of which around 68% are seen a single time; about 30% belongs to the top ten. Donors were healthy Caucasian individuals from Russia aged about 6 to 90.

The sample taken for sequencing was blood. This receptor was obtained from a man aged 25 to 40 in good health. The gene calls are TRBV6-2 or TRBV6-3 and TRBJ2-1; D may be TRBD2 (7 bases). CDR3 coding DNA: TGTGCCAGCAGTTATGGGGGGGCGCAATCTAATGAGCAGTTCTTC. Translation: CASSYGGAQSNEQFF.